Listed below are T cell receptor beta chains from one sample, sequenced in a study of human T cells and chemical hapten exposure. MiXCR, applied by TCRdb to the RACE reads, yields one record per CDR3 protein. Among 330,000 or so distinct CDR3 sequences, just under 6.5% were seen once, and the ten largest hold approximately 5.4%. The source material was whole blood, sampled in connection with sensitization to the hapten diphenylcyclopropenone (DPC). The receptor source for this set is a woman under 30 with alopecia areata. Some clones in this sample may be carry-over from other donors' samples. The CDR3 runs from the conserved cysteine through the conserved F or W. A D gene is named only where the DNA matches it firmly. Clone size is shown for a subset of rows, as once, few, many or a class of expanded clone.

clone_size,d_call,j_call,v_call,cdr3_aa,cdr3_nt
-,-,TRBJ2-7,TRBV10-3,CAIRDSDTIEQYF,TGTGCCATCAGGGACAGCGATACGATTGAGCAGTACTTC
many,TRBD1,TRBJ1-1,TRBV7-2,CASSLGTGEGTEAFF,TGTGCCAGCAGCTTGGGGACAGGGGAGGGCACTGAAGCTTTCTTT
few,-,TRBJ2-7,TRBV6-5,CASRPPAREYEQYF,TGTGCCAGCAGACCGCCTGCCAGGGAATACGAGCAGTACTTC
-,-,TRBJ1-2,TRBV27,CASSSAGLINGYTF,TGTGCCAGCAGTTCCGCAGGACTCATAAATGGCTACACCTTC
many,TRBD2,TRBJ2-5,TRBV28,CASATSGGETQYF,TGTGCCAGCGCAACCTCGGGGGGGGAGACCCAGTACTTC
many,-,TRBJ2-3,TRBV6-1,CASSERTESTDTQYF,TGTGCCAGCAGTGAACGGACAGAGAGCACAGATACGCAGTATTTT
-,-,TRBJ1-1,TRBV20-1,CSARQGGGETEAFF,TGCAGTGCTAGACAGGGTGGGGGCGAAACTGAAGCTTTCTTT
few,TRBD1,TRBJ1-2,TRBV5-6,CASSSSQGALGYTF,TGTGCCAGCAGCTCATCGCAGGGGGCGCTTGGCTACACCTTC
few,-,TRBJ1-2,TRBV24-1,CATSDYSYGYTF,TGTGCCACCAGTGATTACAGCTATGGCTACACCTTC
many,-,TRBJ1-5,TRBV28,CASRQGSRLYSNQPQHF,TGTGCCAGCAGGCAGGGGTCGCGCCTCTATAGCAATCAGCCCCAGCATTTT
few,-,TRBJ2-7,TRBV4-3,CASSQEAGGADEQYF,TGCGCCAGCAGCCAAGAAGCCGGGGGCGCCGACGAGCAGTACTTC
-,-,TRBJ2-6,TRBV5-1,CASRAAEANVLTF,TGCGCCAGCAGGGCAGCGGAGGCCAACGTCCTGACTTTC
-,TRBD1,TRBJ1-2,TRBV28,CASSRGIGTDILANYGYTF,TGTGCCAGCAGTAGGGGCATCGGGACAGACATACTAGCTAACTATGGCTACACCTTC
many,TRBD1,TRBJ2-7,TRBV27,CASSSGTGGYEQYF,TGTGCCAGCAGTTCCGGGACAGGTGGGTACGAGCAGTACTTC
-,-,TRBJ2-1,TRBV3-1,CASSPGTQIREQFF,TGTGCCAGCAGCCCCGGGACTCAGATAAGGGAGCAGTTCTTC
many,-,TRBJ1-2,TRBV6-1,CASSEAGGANYGYTF,TGTGCCAGCAGTGAAGCCGGGGGGGCTAACTATGGCTACACCTTC
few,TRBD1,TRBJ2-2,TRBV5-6,CASSLVQGAMSTGELFF,TGTGCCAGCAGCTTGGTACAGGGGGCCATGAGCACCGGGGAGCTGTTTTTT